The 20 T cell receptor beta chains presented below share a single source sample, sequenced in a study of CD8+CD57+ T cells in acquired aplastic anemia (dated by TCRdb to 2016 to 2019). TCRdb lists the instrument as Illumina HiSeq 2000. Genomic DNA was used as template for profiling of TCR beta VDJ combinations and CDR3 sequences. TCRdb reanalyzed the raw reads on its own, using fastp at Q25 for trimming and MiXCR for clone calling, and kept in-frame beta chains. CDR3 protein sequences are deduplicated, and each keeps its most common genes and DNA. For this sample there are roughly 160,000 distinct CDR3 sequences; about 60% appear just once. The ten largest make up over 40% of the sample. Sequenced input: sorted CD4+, CD8+, or CD8+CD57+ T cells (not recorded which) from PBMCs. The source is a human donor in good health.

For this clonotype: A much larger clone lies one base from this, so it may be a read error. V and J are TRBV6-5 and TRBJ1-3, with no clear D. This CDR3 comprises 14 residues. Looked up from germline, CDR1 is MNHEY and CDR2 is SVGAGI. The CDR3 DNA is TGTGCCAGCTTCCCCTCCTCCTCTAGAAACACCATATATTTT. This sequence encodes CASFPSSSRNTIYF.

This clonotype was found many times. The chain carries TRBV4-2 and TRBJ2-6; 9 bases align to TRBD1. The CDR3 sequence is 17 residues long. Losses at the gene ends were 1 base for V and 3 bases for J; bases not matched to a gene: 4. Looked up from germline, CDR1 is LGHNA and CDR2 is YNFKEQ. The CDR3 sequence: CASSQAGQGFGANVLTF. CDR3 in DNA: TGTGCCAGCAGCCAAGCGGGACAGGGTTTTGGGGCCAACGTCCTGACTTTC.

V gene TRBV20-1 combines with J gene TRBJ1-6, with TRBD1 identical over 10 bases. The CDR3 contains 14 residues. Germline-derived CDR1 and CDR2 are DFQATT and SNEGSKA (reference sequence). V was pared by 3 bases and J by 9 bases, with 5 bases of the junction left unmatched. CDR3 coding DNA: TGCAGTGCTAGTAAGGGACAGGGGTTTTCACCCCTCCACTTT. Residues: CSASKGQGFSPLHF.

This clonotype has more than one count but fewer than ten. The CDR3 is CSASGTSGSYNEQFF. The CDR3, as DNA: TGCAGTGCTAGTGGGACTAGCGGGTCCTACAATGAGCAGTTCTTC. The V and J genes are TRBV20-1 and TRBJ2-1; 12 positions match TRBD2. V lost 3 bases, J lost 1 base, and 1 base stayed unmatched. Germline assignment: CDR1 DFQATT and CDR2 SNEGSKA (reference sequence). This CDR3 spans 15 amino acids.

The genes are TRBV7-9 and TRBJ1-2; weak D call: TRBD1 (5 bases). The CDR3 covers 15 residues. Trimming pared 3 bases from V and 1 base from J, leaving 12 bases between. Germline V gene data show CDR1 as SEHNR and CDR2 as FQNEAQ (reference sequence). For the CDR3, the DNA is TGTGCCAGCAGCTTGACTGCGGGGCATAACTATGGCTACACCTTC. Translation gives CASSLTAGHNYGYTF.

This clonotype was found many times. The chain links TRBV20-1 to TRBJ1-2, with 8 bases fitting TRBD1. The CDR3 is made up of 12 amino acids. With V trimmed by 8 bases and J by 4 bases, 6 bases remained unmatched. CDR1 DFQATT and CDR2 SNEGSKA come from the germline V gene (reference sequence). CDR3 bases: TGCAGTTCGGACAGGGAGGCCTATGGCTACACCTTC. The encoded protein is CSSDREAYGYTF.

This clonotype was seen repeatedly, ten times or more. The J gene is TRBJ2-4, the V gene TRBV7-9; 8 nucleotides align to TRBD1. Per germline, CDR1 SEHNR and CDR2 FQNEAQ (reference sequence). The CDR3 length is 15 residues. The V and J ends lost 5 bases and 2 bases, in that order; junction bases with no gene match: 5. CDR3 DNA: TGTGCCAGCAGCGAACGACAGGGGACCAAAAACATTCAGTACTTC. It is translated as CASSERQGTKNIQYF.

V is TRBV10-2 and J is TRBJ1-5, with 7 nucleotides matching TRBD1. The CDR3 is 16 residues long. With V trimmed by 3 bases and J by 4 bases, 9 bases remained unmatched. CDR1 and CDR2 (germline): WSHSY, SAAADI. CDR3 sequence: CASSDPRTGVNQPQHF. Written as DNA, the CDR3 is TGCGCCAGCAGTGATCCTAGGACAGGCGTGAATCAGCCCCAGCATTTT.

DNA of the CDR3: TGTGCCGTCTCGACCGGGACTAGCATCTCCACAGATACGCAGTATTTT. Protein product: CAVSTGTSISTDTQYF. This chain uses TRBV7-2 with TRBJ2-3; 9 positions agree with TRBD2. J lost 2 bases, V lost 11 bases, and 14 bases had no gene match. The V gene's germline CDR1 is SGHTA and CDR2 FQGNSA. The CDR3 totals 16 residues.

The V gene is TRBV2, the J gene TRBJ2-3; D not certain. Germline V gene data show CDR1 as SNHLY and CDR2 as FYNNEI. V lost 1 base and J lost 9, with 17 bases in between. This CDR3 region has 15 residues. The CDR3 bases are TGTGCCAGCAGTGAAGATGGAATTCGGGTAGGCACGCAGTATTTT. It specifies CASSEDGIRVGTQYF.

This clonotype has at least ten counts. The genes are TRBV7-9 and TRBJ2-7; no clear D gene. Germline-derived CDR1 and CDR2 are SEHNR and FQNEAQ (reference sequence). The CDR3 is 12 amino acids. Trimming removed 1 base from V and 7 bases from J, with 8 bases in between. The CDR3 protein is CASSLGPGEQYF. As DNA, the CDR3 is TGTGCCAGCAGCTTAGGTCCTGGGGAGCAGTACTTC. Complete variable domain (other parts from reference TRBV7-9 and TRBJ2-7): DTGVSQNPRHKITKRGQNVTFRCDPISEHNRLYWYRQTLGQGPEFLTYFQNEAQLEKSRLLSDRFSAERPKGSFSTLEIQRTEQGDSAMYLCASSLGPGEQYFGPGTRLTVT.

By share, this clonotype counts as medium-sized. The V call is TRBV9, the J call TRBJ2-7, with D possibly matching TRBD1 (5 bases). The CDR3 runs to 11 residues. The germline gives CDR1 SGDLS, CDR2 YYNGEE. V dropped 6 bases and J dropped 6 bases, with 10 bases sitting between them. CDR3 coding DNA: TGTGCCAGCAAGGTAGGGGTCGAGCAGTACTTC. Translating gives CASKVGVEQYF. Supplemented by reference TRBV9 and TRBJ2-7, the full variable domain reads DSGVTQTPKHLITATGQRVTLRCSPRSGDLSVYWYQQSLDQGLQFLIQYYNGEERAKGNILERFSAQQFPDLHSELNLSSLELGDSALYFCASKVGVEQYFGPGTRLTVT.

The chain combines TRBV2 with TRBJ1-2, with D perhaps matching TRBD1 (6 bases). The CDR3 is made up of 13 amino acids. Germline V gene lookup returns CDR1 SNHLY and CDR2 FYNNEI. The V end was cut by 3 bases, the J end by 4 bases, with 9 bases between. The DNA for the CDR3 is TGTGCCAGCAGTGAGGGCAGGGGCTATGGCTACACCTTC. Encoded protein: CASSEGRGYGYTF.

The chain links TRBV7-3 to TRBJ2-1; 7 bases fit TRBD2. The CDR3 runs to 15 residues. J gave up 7 bases and V 2 bases, and 8 bases lay outside the gene matches. Per germline, CDR1 SGHTA and CDR2 FQGTGA. The chain's CDR3 is CASSLSSGNENEQFF. The CDR3, as DNA: TGTGCCAGCAGCTTATCAAGCGGGAATGAAAATGAGCAGTTCTTC.

The sample holds many counts of this clonotype. This chain links TRBV9 with TRBJ2-2, with D uncertain. The germline gives CDR1 SGDLS, CDR2 YYNGEE. Between the trimmed V and J ends, which lost 2 bases and 4 bases, there was a span of 6 bases. The CDR3 runs to 13 residues. This CDR3 reads CASSVSGTGELFF. CDR3 sequence (DNA): TGTGCCAGCAGCGTTAGTGGCACCGGGGAGCTGTTTTTT. Together with reference TRBV9 and TRBJ2-2, the CDR3 gives the full variable domain: DSGVTQTPKHLITATGQRVTLRCSPRSGDLSVYWYQQSLDQGLQFLIQYYNGEERAKGNILERFSAQQFPDLHSELNLSSLELGDSALYFCASSVSGTGELFFGEGSRLTVL.

The chain recombines TRBV10-3 with TRBJ2-3; no reliable D call. This CDR3 contains 14 residues. Germline CDR1 ENHRY, CDR2 SYGVKD. Trimming took 5 bases from V and 0 from J, leaving 9 bases between them. CDR3 DNA: TGTGCCATCAGTAACCACCTTAGCACAGATACGCAGTATTTT. This codes for CAISNHLSTDTQYF.

The rearrangement uses TRBV12-3 or TRBV12-4 and TRBJ2-7; 11 bases are shared with TRBD2. Trimming at V came to 7 bases and at J to 4 bases, leaving 9 bases not matched to a gene. The CDR3 sequence is 15 residues long. The CDR3 bases are TGTGCCAGCACCATGACTAGCGGGATCACGTACGAGCAGTACTTC. Translation: CASTMTSGITYEQYF.

For the CDR3, the DNA is TGTGCCAGCAGTTTTCGGGACAGGGGAGGCGAGCAGTACTTC. As protein: CASSFRDRGGEQYF. The chain couples TRBV12-3 or TRBV12-4 to TRBJ2-7, with 10 nucleotides matching TRBD1. The CDR3 is 14 amino acids. The ends lost 3 bases at V and 6 bases at J; junction bases unmatched: 5.

J is TRBJ2-5 and V is TRBV7-2; 8 bases line up with TRBD1. The CDR3 length is 14 residues. The germline gives CDR1 SGHTA, CDR2 FQGNSA. V was clipped by 5 bases and J by 2 bases; unmatched bases: 4. The CDR3 DNA sequence: TGTGCCAGCAGCCGAGACAGGGGACAAGAGACCCAGTACTTC. The encoded protein is CASSRDRGQETQYF.

This clonotype was detected only a few times. This rearrangement joins TRBV10-3 to TRBJ1-1; D is ambiguous. Trimming left V 3 bases short and J 7 bases short, with 12 bases between. There are 13 residues in the CDR3. Germline CDR1 and CDR2: ENHRY and SYGVKD. The CDR3 loop reads CAISDNSASEAFF. The DNA for the CDR3 is TGTGCCATCAGTGACAATTCGGCGAGTGAAGCTTTCTTT.